This T cell receptor beta chain was recovered during a study of CD8+CD57+ T cells in acquired aplastic anemia. The overall study: Sorted cells (CD4+ and CD8+) yielded DNA amounts that averaged about 3.4 ug.

Genomic DNA templated the TCR beta VDJ and CDR3 profiling. TCRdb reprocessed the reads with MiXCR, giving one entry per CDR3 protein. Of just over 450,000 distinct CDR3 sequences in the sample, over 25% were seen once. A remark on this clonotype: Its specificity is not known.

In patients chosen for sequencing, flow cytometry had shown CD8+CD57+ cell expansion. Study results and limitations: Patients and controls had CD8+ Simpson's diversity values that were not significantly distinct.

The CDR3 is 15 residues long. The germline V gene encodes CDR1 SNHLY and CDR2 FYNNEI. The V segment lost 6 bases and the J segment 2 bases; nucleotides outside the gene matches: 7. The clonotype comes from a human donor with aplastic anemia. The V call is TRBV2, the J call TRBJ1-2, with 9 bases that match TRBD1. Sequencing was performed on sorted CD4+, CD8+, or CD8+CD57+ T cells (not recorded which) from PBMCs. Written as DNA, the CDR3 is TGTGCCAGCAGCCCGCGGGGGACAGGGAACTATGGCTACACCTTC. Translated: CASSPRGTGNYGYTF. The entire variable domain, with the rest obtained from reference TRBV2 and TRBJ1-2, is as follows: EPEVTQTPSHQVTQMGQEVILRCVPISNHLYFYWYRQILGQKVEFLVSFYNNEISEKSEIFDDQFSVERPDGSNFTLKIRSTKLEDSAMYFCASSPRGTGNYGYTFGSGTRLTVV.